This entry lists 28 T cell receptor beta chains sequenced from one sample in a study of T cell responses to AZD1222 COVID-19 vaccine. Sequencing was performed with immunoSEQ multiplex PCR; in TCRdb, only in-frame clones are kept and a portion is missing. The sample lists nearly 95,000 clones; 80% to 90% were seen once. The sequenced sample was peripheral blood, obtained 28 days after the second AZD1222 dose. These receptors all stem from an adult who received the AZD1222 COVID-19 vaccine.

This chain joins TRBV29-1 and TRBJ1-1; D ambiguous. CDR3 length equals 13 residues. Germline loops: CDR1 SQVTM, CDR2 ANQGSEA. Trimming removed 2 bases from V and 4 bases from J, with 11 bases in between. The DNA for the CDR3 is TGCAGCGTTGAAATCAACGCGGGCACTGAAGCTTTCTTT. Protein product: CSVEINAGTEAFF.

The chain links TRBV6-5 to TRBJ1-6, with D perhaps TRBD1 (6 bases). The CDR3 length is 14 residues. CDR1 and CDR2 from the germline V gene are MNHEY and SVGAGI. The V gene lost 2 bases and the J gene lost 5 bases, with 7 bases spanning the gap. The DNA for the CDR3 is TGTGCCAGCAGTTACGACAGGAATAATTCACCCCTCCACTTT. This encodes CASSYDRNNSPLHF.

The chain employs TRBV5-1 and TRBJ2-5; the D gene is possibly TRBD2 (6 bases). CDR1 is SGHRS, CDR2 YFSETQ, per germline. The V gene lost 4 bases and the J gene lost 5 bases, with 12 bases spanning the gap. The CDR3 has 13 residues. The chain's CDR3 is CASSDSGWETQYF. CDR3 in DNA: TGCGCCAGCAGCGATAGCGGCTGGGAGACCCAGTACTTC. Based on the CDR3 plus reference TRBV5-1 and TRBJ2-5, the full variable domain is KAGVTQTPRYLIKTRGQQVTLSCSPISGHRSVSWYQQTPGQGLQFLFEYFSETQRNKGNFPGRFSGRQFSNSRSEMNVSTLELGDSALYLCASSDSGWETQYFGPGTRLLVL.

CDR3 residues: CASSFVAGGGETQYF. The CDR3 nucleotides are TGTGCCAGCAGTTTTGTAGCGGGGGGCGGGGAGACCCAGTACTTC. The V call is TRBV27, the J call TRBJ2-5; 10 bases fit TRBD2. Germline CDR1 and CDR2: MNHEY and SMNVEV (reference sequence). V shed 3 bases, J shed 5 bases, and the junction held 6 bases outside the gene matches. The CDR3 has 15 amino acids.

V is TRBV7-9 and J is TRBJ1-2; D remains ambiguous. CDR3 length equals 13 residues. Germline assignment: CDR1 SEHNR and CDR2 FQNEAQ (reference sequence). The V and J ends lost 6 bases and 0 bases respectively, with 8 bases between them. The CDR3 reads CASSRGPNYGYTF. Here the CDR3 DNA reads TGTGCCAGCAGTCGGGGTCCTAACTATGGCTACACCTTC. Filled out from reference TRBV7-9 and TRBJ1-2, the complete variable domain reads DTGVSQNPRHKITKRGQNVTFRCDPISEHNRLYWYRQTLGQGPEFLTYFQNEAQLEKSRLLSDRFSAERPKGSFSTLEIQRTEQGDSAMYLCASSRGPNYGYTFGSGTRLTVV.

The CDR3 is CASSLWGRGVDNEQFF. In DNA, the CDR3 is TGTGCCAGCAGCCTTTGGGGTCGGGGAGTAGACAATGAGCAGTTCTTC. The chain uses TRBV9 and TRBJ2-1; D perhaps matches TRBD2 (5 bases). Trimming removed 4 bases at V and 5 bases at J, with 19 bases between. The germline V gene encodes CDR1 SGDLS and CDR2 YYNGEE. The CDR3 runs 16 residues.

The V and J genes are TRBV2 and TRBJ1-2; D is unclear. CDR3 size: 13 residues. Per germline, CDR1 SNHLY and CDR2 FYNNEI. Trimming took off 8 bases at V and 4 bases at J, with 14 bases between the two ends. The CDR3 DNA is TGTGCCAGCGCGTCAGGAGAAGGCTATGGCTACACCTTC. Amino acid sequence: CASASGEGYGYTF.

This rearrangement joins TRBV15 to TRBJ1-2, with D unresolved. The CDR3 runs 14 residues. V lost 0 bases and J 8 bases, leaving 13 bases between the germline ends. Germline V gene sequence: CDR1 LNHNV, CDR2 YYDKDF (reference sequence). The CDR3 is CATSRERTAEGYTF. CDR3 coding DNA: TGTGCCACCAGCAGAGAGAGGACCGCAGAGGGCTACACCTTC.

The V and J genes are TRBV7-8 and TRBJ1-2, with 9 bases aligning to TRBD1. The CDR3 is 16 amino acids. J was trimmed by 4 bases and V by 2 bases; bases with no gene match: 8. In germline, CDR1 is SGHVS, CDR2 FQNEAQ. The CDR3 sequence is CASSLRRTGESYGYTF. CDR3 sequence (DNA): TGTGCCAGCAGCTTAAGACGGACAGGGGAATCCTATGGCTACACCTTC. Combining the CDR3 with reference TRBV7-8 and TRBJ1-2 gives the whole variable domain GAGVSQSPRYKVAKRGQDVALRCDPISGHVSLFWYQQALGQGPEFLTYFQNEAQLDKSGLPSDRFFAERPEGSVSTLKIQRTQQEDSAVYLCASSLRRTGESYGYTFGSGTRLTVV.

The chain carries TRBV15 and TRBJ1-6, with 7 nucleotides matching TRBD1. V shed 0 bases, J shed 8 bases, and the junction held 7 bases outside the gene matches. The CDR3 is 16 amino acids. The germline V gene encodes CDR1 LNHNV and CDR2 YYDKDF (reference sequence). The CDR3 here is CATSRDSTGDYSPLHF. CDR3 DNA: TGTGCCACCAGCAGAGATAGTACAGGGGATTATTCACCCCTCCACTTT.

The V call is TRBV6-2 or TRBV6-3, the J call TRBJ1-1; the D gene is possibly TRBD1 (6 bases). Germline V CDR1 and CDR2: MNHEY, SVGEGT. This CDR3 has 16 residues. V lost 6 bases and J lost 0, with 17 bases in between. This CDR3 is CASSSPGGLMNTEAFF. CDR3 nucleotide sequence: TGTGCCAGCAGCTCTCCCGGGGGCCTCATGAACACTGAAGCTTTCTTT.

The chain recombines TRBV11-2 with TRBJ2-5; 8 nucleotides match TRBD1. Germline V lookup: CDR1 SGHAT, CDR2 FQNNGV. CDR3 length: 14 residues. The V and J ends lost 5 bases and 3 bases, in that order; junction bases with no gene match: 5. The CDR3 DNA reads as TGTGCCAGCAGCCTCCAGGACAGGGAAGAGACCCAGTACTTC. Amino acid sequence: CASSLQDREETQYF. Full variable domain (rest looked up from reference TRBV11-2 and TRBJ2-5): EAGVAQSPRYKIIEKRQSVAFWCNPISGHATLYWYQQILGQGPKLLIQFQNNGVVDDSQLPKDRFSAERLKGVDSTLKIQPAKLEDSAVYLCASSLQDREETQYFGPGTRLLVL.

V is TRBV28 and J is TRBJ1-2, with no clear D. CDR3 size: 12 residues. Between the trimmed V and J ends, which lost 2 bases and 4 bases, there was a span of 5 bases. CDR1 is MDHEN and CDR2 is SYDVKM in the germline V gene. The CDR3 here is CASSLRAYGYTF. The CDR3 nucleotides read TGTGCCAGCAGTTTACGTGCCTATGGCTACACCTTC.

The CDR3 coding sequence is TGTGCCACCCGTGGGGGGGACTACGAGCAGTACTTC. Translation: CATRGGDYEQYF. The chain combines TRBV18 with TRBJ2-7; 7 nucleotides match TRBD2. The germline gives CDR1 KGHSH, CDR2 LQKENI. CDR3 length: 12 residues. The trim removed 10 bases at V and 3 bases at J, leaving 6 bases unmatched.

The chain combines TRBV9 with TRBJ1-4, with 7 bases matching TRBD1. V lost 7 bases to trimming and J lost 0 bases; unmatched junction nucleotides: 6. Looked up from germline, CDR1 is SGDLS and CDR2 is YYNGEE. There are 15 residues in the CDR3. The CDR3 protein is CASVGQVATNEKLFF. The CDR3 DNA reads as TGTGCCAGCGTTGGACAGGTTGCAACTAATGAAAAACTGTTTTTT.

V is TRBV15 and J is TRBJ1-4, with D hard to call. The CDR3 is 16 residues long. With 0 bases removed from V and 4 bases from J, the gap between germline ends came to 12 bases. Germline values: CDR1 LNHNV, CDR2 YYDKDF (reference sequence). The chain's CDR3 is CATSREVTRGNEKLFF. CDR3 sequence (DNA): TGTGCCACCAGCAGAGAGGTCACCAGAGGTAATGAAAAACTGTTTTTT.

The chain joins TRBV19 to TRBJ2-7; TRBD2 is a possible D gene (6 bases). CDR1 LNHDA and CDR2 SQIVND come from the germline V gene (reference sequence). This CDR3 region has 14 residues. V gave up 5 bases and J gave up 2 bases, with 13 bases separating them. CDR3 residues: CASSWRRGTYEQYF. CDR3 bases: TGTGCCAGTAGTTGGCGGAGGGGAACCTACGAGCAGTACTTC.

This chain joins TRBV11-2 and TRBJ1-1, with a possible D match to TRBD1 (5 bases). V was clipped by 3 bases and J by 7 bases, with 12 bases between them. The CDR3 totals 13 residues. Germline V gene sequence: CDR1 SGHAT, CDR2 FQNNGV. The CDR3 loop reads CASSFVLQGEAFF. The DNA for the CDR3 is TGTGCCAGCAGCTTCGTACTCCAGGGTGAAGCTTTCTTT.

The chain uses TRBV11-2 and TRBJ1-2, with D uncertain. The germline gives CDR1 SGHAT, CDR2 FQNNGV. V was trimmed by 1 base and J by 6 bases, leaving 12 bases between them. This CDR3 spans 14 amino acids. In nucleotides, the CDR3 is TGTGCCAGCAGCTTAGTTGGTGGATTCCATGGCTACACCTTC. Its translation is CASSLVGGFHGYTF.

This clone is classed as medium-sized. V and J are TRBV7-9 and TRBJ1-4, with D maybe TRBD1 (5 bases). With 1 base removed from V and 14 bases from J, the gap between germline ends came to 11 bases. Germline V lookup: CDR1 SEHNR, CDR2 FQNEAQ (reference sequence). This CDR3 comprises 12 residues. The CDR3 DNA reads TGTGCCAGCAGCTTAGGGACCGGGACGCTGTTTTTT. Protein product: CASSLGTGTLFF.

This chain connects TRBV6-2 or TRBV6-3 to TRBJ1-1; TRBD1 is a possible D gene (6 bases). The CDR3 is made up of 18 amino acids. V was cut by 5 bases and J by 2 bases, with 24 bases left in between. Germline V gene sequence: CDR1 MNHEY, CDR2 SVGEGT. This CDR3 reads CASSPPEDRFFSNTEAFF. Here the CDR3 DNA reads TGTGCCAGCAGTCCCCCGGAAGACAGGTTCTTTTCCAACACTGAAGCTTTCTTT.

The rearrangement uses TRBV6-2 or TRBV6-3 and TRBJ1-4; possibly TRBD1 for D (6 bases). The CDR3 runs 15 residues. V lost 2 bases to trimming and J lost 6 bases, with 13 bases between them. From germline, CDR1 is MNHEY and CDR2 SVGEGT. The CDR3 nucleotides are TGTGCCAGCAGTTACGTCGGGGGCTCCTATGAAAAACTGTTTTTT. Translating it yields CASSYVGGSYEKLFF.

V and J are TRBV11-1 and TRBJ1-1; D perhaps matches TRBD1 (6 bases). CDR3 size: 13 residues. The germline CDR1 and CDR2 sequences are SGHAT and FQDESV (reference sequence). The V end lost 5 bases, the J end lost 1 base, and 8 bases lay between the germline ends. The CDR3 DNA follows: TGTGCCAGCAGCATACAGGGGAACACTGAAGCTTTCTTT. Translation gives CASSIQGNTEAFF.

The CDR3 nucleotides are TGTGCCTGGACCCTTCAGGGTTTAATTGCGGATACGCAGTATTTT. This codes for CAWTLQGLIADTQYF. The chain combines TRBV30 with TRBJ2-3; possibly TRBD1 for D (5 bases). The CDR3 runs 15 residues. V shed 4 bases and J shed 6 bases, with 20 bases lying between them. The germline V gene encodes CDR1 GTSNPN and CDR2 SVGIG (reference sequence).

This rearrangement joins TRBV7-9 to TRBJ1-6, with D possibly being TRBD1 (5 bases). V lost 6 bases to trimming and J lost 4 bases, with 10 bases between them. This CDR3 is built from 14 residues. CDR1 and CDR2 from the germline V gene are SEHNR and FQNEAQ (reference sequence). CDR3: CASRRDGYNSPLHF. CDR3 in DNA: TGTGCCAGCAGAAGGGACGGGTATAATTCACCCCTCCACTTT.

This clone has just a few counts. The chain combines TRBV6-5 with TRBJ1-5, with TRBD1 as a possible D gene (6 bases). CDR1 and CDR2 (germline): MNHEY, SVGAGI. The CDR3 length is 15 residues. With 7 bases removed from V and 2 bases from J, the gap between germline ends came to 15 bases. This CDR3 reads CASTEGVFGNQPQHF. CDR3 DNA: TGTGCCAGCACCGAGGGGGTCTTTGGCAATCAGCCCCAGCATTTT.

The CDR3 reads CASSSQGSGNTIYF. As DNA, the CDR3 is TGCGCCAGCAGCTCCCAGGGCTCTGGAAACACCATATATTTT. The chain joins TRBV5-1 to TRBJ1-3; TRBD1 might be the D (5 bases). The germline CDR1 and CDR2 sequences are SGHRS and YFSETQ. V gave up 3 bases and J gave up 0 bases, with 7 bases separating them. The CDR3 length is 14 residues.

The J gene is TRBJ2-1, the V gene TRBV7-2, with D tentatively TRBD2 (7 bases). Between the trimmed V and J ends, which lost 2 bases and 5 bases, there was a span of 19 bases. The CDR3 totals 17 residues. CDR1 SGHTA and CDR2 FQGNSA come from the germline V gene. In DNA form, the CDR3 reads TGTGCCAGCAGCTTAAGGGGGGGAGGAAGTAATAACAATGAGCAGTTCTTC. Encoded protein: CASSLRGGGSNNNEQFF.